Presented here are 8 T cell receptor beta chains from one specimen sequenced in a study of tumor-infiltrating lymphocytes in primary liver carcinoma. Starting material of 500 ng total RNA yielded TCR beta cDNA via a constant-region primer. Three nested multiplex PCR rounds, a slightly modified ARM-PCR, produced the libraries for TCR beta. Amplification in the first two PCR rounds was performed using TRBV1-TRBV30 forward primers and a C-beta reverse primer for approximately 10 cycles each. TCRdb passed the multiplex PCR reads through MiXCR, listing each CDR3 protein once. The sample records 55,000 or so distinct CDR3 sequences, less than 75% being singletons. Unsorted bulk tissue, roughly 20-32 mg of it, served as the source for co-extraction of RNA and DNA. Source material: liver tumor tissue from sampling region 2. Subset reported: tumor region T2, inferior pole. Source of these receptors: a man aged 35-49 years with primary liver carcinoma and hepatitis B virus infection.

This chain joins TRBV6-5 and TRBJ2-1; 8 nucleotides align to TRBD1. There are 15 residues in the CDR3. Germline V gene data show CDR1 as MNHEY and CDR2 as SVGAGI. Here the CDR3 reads CDISYRPGTGLEQFF. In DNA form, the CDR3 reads TGTGACATCAGTTACCGTCCCGGGACAGGTTTGGAGCAGTTCTTC.

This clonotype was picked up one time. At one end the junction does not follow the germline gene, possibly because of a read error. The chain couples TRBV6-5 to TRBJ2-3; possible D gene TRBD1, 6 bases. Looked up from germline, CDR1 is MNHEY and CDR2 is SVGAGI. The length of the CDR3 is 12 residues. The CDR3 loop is CACRTEMDTQYF. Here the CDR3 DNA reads TGTGCCTGCAGGACAGAGATGGATACGCAGTATTTT.

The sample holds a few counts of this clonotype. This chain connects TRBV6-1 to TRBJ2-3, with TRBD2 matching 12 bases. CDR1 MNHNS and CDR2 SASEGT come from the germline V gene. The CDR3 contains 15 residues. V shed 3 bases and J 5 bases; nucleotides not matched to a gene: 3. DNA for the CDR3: TGTGCCAGCAGTGATCTAGCGGGAGGGGGAGATACGCAGTATTTT. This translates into CASSDLAGGGDTQYF.

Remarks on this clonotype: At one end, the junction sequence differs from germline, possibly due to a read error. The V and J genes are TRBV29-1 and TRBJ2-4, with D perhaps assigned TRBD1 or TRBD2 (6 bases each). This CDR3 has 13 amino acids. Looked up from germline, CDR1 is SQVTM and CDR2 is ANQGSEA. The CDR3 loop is CSGRDIAKNNQYF. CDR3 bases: TGCAGCGGGAGGGACATAGCCAAAAACAATCAGTACTTC.

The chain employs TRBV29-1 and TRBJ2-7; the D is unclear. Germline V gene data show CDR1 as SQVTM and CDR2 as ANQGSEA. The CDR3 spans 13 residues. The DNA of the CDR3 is TGCGACGTTGGAAGTGCCATAACCTACGAGCAGTACTTC. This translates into CDVGSAITYEQYF.

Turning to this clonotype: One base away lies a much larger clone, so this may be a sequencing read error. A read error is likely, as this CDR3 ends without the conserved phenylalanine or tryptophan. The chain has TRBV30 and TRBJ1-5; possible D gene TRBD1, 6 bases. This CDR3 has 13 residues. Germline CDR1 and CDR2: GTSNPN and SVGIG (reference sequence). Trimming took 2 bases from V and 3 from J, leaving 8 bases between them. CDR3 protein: CAWSRQDNQPQHL. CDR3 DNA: TGTGCCTGGAGTCGACAGGACAATCAGCCCCAGCATCTT.

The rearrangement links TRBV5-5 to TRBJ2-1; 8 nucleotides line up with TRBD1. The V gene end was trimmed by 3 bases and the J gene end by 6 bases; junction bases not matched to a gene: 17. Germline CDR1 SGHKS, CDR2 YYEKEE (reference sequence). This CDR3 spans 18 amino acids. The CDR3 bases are TGTGCCAGCAGCTCGTACGTGTTAATAGGACAGGGTAGCAATGAGCAGTTCTTC. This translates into CASSSYVLIGQGSNEQFF.

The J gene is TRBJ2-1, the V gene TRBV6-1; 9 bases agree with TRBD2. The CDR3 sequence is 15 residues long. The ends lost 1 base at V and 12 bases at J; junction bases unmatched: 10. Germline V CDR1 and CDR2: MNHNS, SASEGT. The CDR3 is CASSEVVGREGLQFF. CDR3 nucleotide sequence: TGTGCCAGCAGTGAAGTAGTGGGGCGGGAGGGCCTGCAGTTCTTC.